Shown below are 24 T cell receptor beta chains from a single sample sequenced in a study of CD8+CD57+ T cells in acquired aplastic anemia listed by TCRdb under 2018. Sequencing instrument: Illumina HiSeq 2000. TCR beta VDJ combination and CDR3 sequence profiling used genomic DNA as the template. TCRdb reanalyzed the raw reads on its own, using fastp at Q25 for trimming and MiXCR for clone calling, and kept in-frame beta chains. Each CDR3 protein appears once, grouped with its most common genes and DNA. The sample table contains about 120,000 distinct CDR3 sequences; only one count was recorded for approximately 50% of them. Roughly 32% of the sample comes from the top ten. Expansion of CD8+CD57+ cells had been shown by flow cytometry in the patients chosen for sequencing. Sample: sorted CD4+, CD8+, or CD8+CD57+ T cells (not recorded which) from PBMCs. These receptor sequences come from a human donor with aplastic anemia.

This chain uses TRBV7-9 with TRBJ2-5, with D perhaps TRBD1 or TRBD2 (6 bases each). The V end was cut by 8 bases, the J end by 1 base, with 14 bases between. CDR1 is SEHNR, CDR2 FQNEAQ, per germline (reference sequence). The CDR3 runs 14 residues. The CDR3 nucleotides read TGTGCCAGCGCCCTAGGGGGGACCCAAGAGACCCAGTACTTC. Protein sequence: CASALGGTQETQYF. Full variable domain (rest looked up from reference TRBV7-9 and TRBJ2-5): DTGVSQNPRHKITKRGQNVTFRCDPISEHNRLYWYRQTLGQGPEFLTYFQNEAQLEKSRLLSDRFSAERPKGSFSTLEIQRTEQGDSAMYLCASALGGTQETQYFGPGTRLLVL.

This chain links TRBV10-3 with TRBJ2-5; 9 bases map to TRBD2. The CDR3 contains 15 residues. The ends lost 5 bases at V and 4 bases at J; junction bases unmatched: 8. The germline V gene has CDR1 ENHRY and CDR2 SYGVKD. This CDR3 reads CAISLLAGAGETQYF. The CDR3 bases are TGTGCCATCAGTCTCTTAGCGGGAGCGGGAGAGACCCAGTACTTC.

V usage is TRBV29-1 and J usage is TRBJ2-1; 7 bases align to TRBD1. This CDR3 is built from 13 residues. V shed 3 bases and J 4 bases; nucleotides not matched to a gene: 3. Germline CDR1 SQVTM, CDR2 ANQGSEA. The DNA for the CDR3 is TGCAGCGTTGAGGGACAGACTTACAATGAGCAGTTCTTC. Protein sequence: CSVEGQTYNEQFF.

The rearrangement uses TRBV20-1 and TRBJ2-2; 10 bases fit TRBD2. The CDR3 has 14 residues. Germline CDR1 and CDR2: DFQATT and SNEGSKA (reference sequence). V gave up 2 bases and J gave up 3 bases; unmatched junction bases: 0. The CDR3 protein is CSARLAGDTGELFF. CDR3 in DNA: TGCAGTGCTAGACTAGCGGGAGACACCGGGGAGCTGTTTTTT.

The chain employs TRBV11-2 and TRBJ2-2; 9 bases match TRBD2. CDR1 is SGHAT and CDR2 is FQNNGV in the germline V gene. The CDR3 length is 18 residues. Trimming took 2 bases from V and 0 from J; bases not matched to a gene: 7. CDR3 nucleotide sequence: TGTGCCAGCAGCTTAAAGGTTCTAGCGGGGACGAACACCGGGGAGCTGTTTTTT. Its translation: CASSLKVLAGTNTGELFF.

This clonotype was counted between two and nine times. The chain couples TRBV19 to TRBJ2-1; weak D call: TRBD2 (6 bases). Trimming removed 4 bases at V and 5 bases at J, with 9 bases between. Germline V gene data show CDR1 as LNHDA and CDR2 as SQIVND (reference sequence). This CDR3 has 13 amino acids. CDR3 nucleotide sequence: TGTGCCAGTAGTACTAGCGTGCACAATGAGCAGTTCTTC. It codes for CASSTSVHNEQFF.

This chain links TRBV5-1 with TRBJ2-1; 7 bases are a match to TRBD2. CDR3 length: 14 residues. CDR1 is SGHRS, CDR2 YFSETQ, per germline. J lost 9 bases, V lost 4 bases, and 10 bases had no gene match. The CDR3 DNA is TGCGCCAGCAGCCAAGATCCAGCGGGGACTGAGCAGTTCTTC. Protein sequence: CASSQDPAGTEQFF. The variable domain in full, with the rest retrieved from reference TRBV5-1 and TRBJ2-1, is KAGVTQTPRYLIKTRGQQVTLSCSPISGHRSVSWYQQTPGQGLQFLFEYFSETQRNKGNFPGRFSGRQFSNSRSEMNVSTLELGDSALYLCASSQDPAGTEQFFGPGTRLTVL.

The V call is TRBV25-1, the J call TRBJ2-7, with D perhaps given as TRBD1 or TRBD2 (5 bases each). The CDR3 contains 13 residues. CDR1 MGHDK and CDR2 SYGVNS come from the germline V gene. Between the trimmed V and J ends, which lost 4 bases and 6 bases, there was a span of 13 bases. CDR3: CASSVGAEGEQYF. CDR3 nucleotide sequence: TGTGCCAGCAGTGTAGGGGCTGAGGGCGAGCAGTACTTC.

This clonotype was detected many times. The CDR3 here is CASRPPGTGYSYEQYF. The CDR3 region has the DNA TGTGCCAGCAGACCACCGGGGACAGGGTACTCCTACGAGCAGTACTTC. This rearrangement joins TRBV27 to TRBJ2-7; 9 bases are a match to TRBD1. The ends lost 6 bases at V and 0 bases at J; junction bases unmatched: 9. Per the germline V gene, CDR1 is MNHEY and CDR2 is SMNVEV (reference sequence). CDR3 length equals 16 residues.

This clonotype has a single count. The V and J genes are TRBV7-6 and TRBJ2-7; D may correspond to TRBD1 or TRBD2 (5 bases each). In germline, CDR1 is SGHVS, CDR2 FNYEAQ. V was clipped by 0 bases and J by 3 bases, with 15 bases between them. The length of the CDR3 is 16 residues. The CDR3 region has the DNA TGTGCCAGCAGCTTAGCCTCTGTCGGGACGTTCTACGAGCAGTACTTC. Protein sequence: CASSLASVGTFYEQYF.

This clonotype has ten or more counts. This chain links TRBV9 with TRBJ1-3; D gene uncertain. This CDR3 has 14 residues. V was cut by 3 bases and J by 0 bases, with 7 bases left in between. Germline V CDR1 and CDR2: SGDLS, YYNGEE. The CDR3 reads CASSETVSGNTIYF. The CDR3 bases are TGTGCCAGCAGCGAGACGGTCTCTGGAAACACCATATATTTT.

This chain joins TRBV11-1 and TRBJ2-1, with a weak D call TRBD2 (7 bases). Germline CDR1 is SGHAT and CDR2 is FQDESV (reference sequence). With 4 bases removed from V and 0 bases from J, the gap between germline ends came to 10 bases. The CDR3 extends over 15 amino acids. CDR3 residues: CASSSGGHSYNEQFF. The CDR3 DNA is TGTGCCAGCAGCTCGGGGGGACACTCCTACAATGAGCAGTTCTTC.

This clonotype was observed at least ten times. The chain joins TRBV7-6 to TRBJ2-2; D call uncertain. V was trimmed by 2 bases and J by 1 base, leaving 8 bases between them. Looked up from germline, CDR1 is SGHVS and CDR2 is FNYEAQ. There are 15 residues in the CDR3. This CDR3 reads CASSLRTENTGELFF. The CDR3 nucleotides are TGTGCCAGCAGCTTACGGACCGAGAACACCGGGGAGCTGTTTTTT.

The chain joins TRBV11-1 to TRBJ2-5; 8 bases line up with TRBD2. This CDR3 comprises 17 residues. Losses at the gene ends were 5 bases for V and 5 bases for J; bases not matched to a gene: 16. Germline V gives CDR1 SGHAT, CDR2 FQDESV (reference sequence). The CDR3 region is CASSQPGGLGGRETQYF. In DNA form, the CDR3 reads TGTGCCAGCAGCCAACCGGGGGGGCTAGGGGGTCGGGAGACCCAGTACTTC.

The chain combines TRBV10-3 with TRBJ2-3, with 7 nucleotides matching TRBD2. The germline V gene encodes CDR1 ENHRY and CDR2 SYGVKD. The CDR3 runs 17 residues. V gave up 4 bases and J gave up 0 bases; unmatched junction bases: 10. The CDR3 sequence is CAISGTKTSTSTDTQYF. The CDR3 DNA follows: TGTGCCATCAGTGGAACCAAGACTAGCACTAGCACAGATACGCAGTATTTT.

The chain joins TRBV29-1 to TRBJ1-5; possible D gene TRBD1, 5 bases. V was pared by 7 bases and J by 10 bases, with 17 bases between. CDR3 length equals 12 residues. Germline V gives CDR1 SQVTM, CDR2 ANQGSEA. CDR3 protein: CSAGDRSTPQHF. The CDR3 DNA reads TGCAGCGCCGGGGACCGATCAACACCCCAGCATTTT. Full variable domain (remainder filled in from reference TRBV29-1 and TRBJ1-5): SAVISQKPSRDICQRGTSLTIQCQVDSQVTMMFWYRQQPGQSLTLIATANQGSEATYESGFVIDKFPISRPNLTFSTLTVSNMSPEDSSIYLCSAGDRSTPQHFGDGTRLSIL.

This chain uses TRBV7-2 with TRBJ2-3; 9 bases are shared with TRBD1. This CDR3 has 15 residues. With 5 bases clipped from V and 1 base from J, the junction kept 4 bases outside the gene matches. Germline V gene data show CDR1 as SGHTA and CDR2 as FQGNSA. The CDR3: CASSTGGEGTDTQYF. The CDR3 DNA reads TGTGCCAGCAGCACAGGGGGCGAGGGCACAGATACGCAGTATTTT.

This chain connects TRBV25-1 to TRBJ2-3, with 12 bases that match TRBD2. The CDR3 is 17 residues long. The V segment lost 8 bases and the J segment 2 bases; nucleotides outside the gene matches: 11. In germline, CDR1 is MGHDK, CDR2 SYGVNS. CDR3 sequence: CASGSLGLAGNTDTQYF. The CDR3 coding sequence is TGTGCCAGCGGATCATTAGGACTAGCGGGGAACACAGATACGCAGTATTTT.

This clonotype was detected ten times or more. V gene TRBV20-1 combines with J gene TRBJ2-1; D is ambiguous. This CDR3 contains 15 residues. Germline-derived CDR1 and CDR2 are DFQATT and SNEGSKA (reference sequence). V was pared by 3 bases and J by 1 base, with 13 bases between. The CDR3 coding sequence is TGCAGTGCTAGCTTCCCCGAGACTTCCTACAATGAGCAGTTCTTC. It yields the protein CSASFPETSYNEQFF.

This clonotype was detected many times. At one of its ends the junction is not consistent with the germline gene, which may arise from a read error. The V gene is TRBV7-7, the J gene TRBJ2-7; TRBD2 is a possible D gene (5 bases). This CDR3 contains 14 residues. Germline-derived CDR1 and CDR2 are SSHAT and FNYEAQ (reference sequence). The CDR3 loop is CASSQRVGRDEQYF. CDR3 sequence (DNA): TGTGCTAGCAGCCAGAGGGTAGGGAGAGACGAGCAGTACTTC.

As for this clonotype: Its ends do not fully match the called genes, so a read error is possible. The chain carries TRBV5-1 and TRBJ1-6, with D possibly being TRBD1 (5 bases). This CDR3 spans 14 amino acids. From germline, CDR1 is SGHRS and CDR2 YFSETQ. The CDR3 reads CASSLPGPISRLHF. For the CDR3, the DNA is TGCGCCAGCAGCTTGCCAGGGCCTATCTCACGCCTCCACTTT.

The V call is TRBV24-1, the J call TRBJ1-1, with 7 positions matching TRBD1. Germline lookup yields CDR1 KGHDR and CDR2 SFDVKD. Unmatched junction bases numbered 0, after V lost 9 bases and J lost 0 bases. The CDR3 runs 12 residues. CDR3 DNA: TGTGCCACCGGGACAGTGAACACTGAAGCTTTCTTT. Translated: CATGTVNTEAFF.

This clonotype was seen ten or more times. The chain recombines TRBV20-1 with TRBJ1-1; D may be TRBD1 (5 bases). The CDR3 runs 16 residues. Germline V CDR1 and CDR2: DFQATT, SNEGSKA (reference sequence). The ends were cut back, 0 bases at V and 2 bases at J, with 16 bases in the middle. DNA of the CDR3: TGCAGTGCTAGAGATTATAGGGGCGGTGATAACACTGAAGCTTTCTTT. It is translated as CSARDYRGGDNTEAFF.

The rearrangement joins TRBV20-1 to TRBJ1-5, with D perhaps TRBD1 (6 bases). This CDR3 spans 15 amino acids. Germline V gene data show CDR1 as DFQATT and CDR2 as SNEGSKA (reference sequence). In nucleotides, the CDR3 is TGCAGCATTGGGAGAACACAGGGAAAGGATCAGCCCCAGCATTTT. Protein sequence: CSIGRTQGKDQPQHF.